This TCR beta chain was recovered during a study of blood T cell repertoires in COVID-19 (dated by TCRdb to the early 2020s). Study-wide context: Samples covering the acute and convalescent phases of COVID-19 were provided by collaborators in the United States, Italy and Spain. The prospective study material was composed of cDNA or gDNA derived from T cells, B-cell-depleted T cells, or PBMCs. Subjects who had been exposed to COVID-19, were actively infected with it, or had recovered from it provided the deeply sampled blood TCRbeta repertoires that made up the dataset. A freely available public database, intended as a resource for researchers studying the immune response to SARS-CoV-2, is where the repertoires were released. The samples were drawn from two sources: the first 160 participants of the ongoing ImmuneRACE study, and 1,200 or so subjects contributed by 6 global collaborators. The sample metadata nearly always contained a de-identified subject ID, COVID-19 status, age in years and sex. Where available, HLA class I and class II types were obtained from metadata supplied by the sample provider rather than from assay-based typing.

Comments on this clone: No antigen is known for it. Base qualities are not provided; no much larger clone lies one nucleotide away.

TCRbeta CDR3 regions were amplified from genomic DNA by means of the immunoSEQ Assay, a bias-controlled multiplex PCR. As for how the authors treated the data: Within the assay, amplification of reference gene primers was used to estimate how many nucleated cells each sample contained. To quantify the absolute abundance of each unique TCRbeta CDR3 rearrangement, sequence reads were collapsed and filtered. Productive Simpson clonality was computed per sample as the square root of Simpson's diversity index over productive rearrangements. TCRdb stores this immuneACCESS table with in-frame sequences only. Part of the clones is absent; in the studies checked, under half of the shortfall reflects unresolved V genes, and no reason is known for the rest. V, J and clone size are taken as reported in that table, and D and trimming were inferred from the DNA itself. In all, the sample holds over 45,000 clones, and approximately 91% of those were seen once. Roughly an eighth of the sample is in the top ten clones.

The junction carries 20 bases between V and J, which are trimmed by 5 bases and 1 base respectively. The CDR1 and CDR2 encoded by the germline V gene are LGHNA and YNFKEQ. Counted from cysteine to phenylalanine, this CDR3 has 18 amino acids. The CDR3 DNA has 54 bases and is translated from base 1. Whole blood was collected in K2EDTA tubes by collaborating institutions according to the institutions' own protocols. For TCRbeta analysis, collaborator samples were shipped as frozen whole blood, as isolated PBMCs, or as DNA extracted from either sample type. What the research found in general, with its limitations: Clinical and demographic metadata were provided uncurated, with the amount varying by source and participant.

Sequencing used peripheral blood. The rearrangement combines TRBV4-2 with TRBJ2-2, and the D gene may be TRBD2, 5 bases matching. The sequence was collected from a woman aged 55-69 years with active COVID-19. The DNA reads TGTGCCAGCAGCGTTGGCCTCGGGGTTCGAATGAACACCGGGGAGCTGTTTTTT. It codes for CASSVGLGVRMNTGELFF.